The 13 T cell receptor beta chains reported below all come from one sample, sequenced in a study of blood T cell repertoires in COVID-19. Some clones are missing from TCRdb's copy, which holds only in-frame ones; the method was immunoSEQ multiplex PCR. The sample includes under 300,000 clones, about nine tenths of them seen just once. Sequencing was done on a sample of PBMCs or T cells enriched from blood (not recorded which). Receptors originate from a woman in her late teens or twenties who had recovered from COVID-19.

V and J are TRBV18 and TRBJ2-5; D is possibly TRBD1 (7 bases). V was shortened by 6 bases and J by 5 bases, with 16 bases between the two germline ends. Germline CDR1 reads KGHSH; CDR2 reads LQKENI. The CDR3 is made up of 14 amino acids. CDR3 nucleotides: TGTGCCAGCTCGACTACAGGGGCGGGGGAGACCCAGTACTTC. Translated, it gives CASSTTGAGETQYF.

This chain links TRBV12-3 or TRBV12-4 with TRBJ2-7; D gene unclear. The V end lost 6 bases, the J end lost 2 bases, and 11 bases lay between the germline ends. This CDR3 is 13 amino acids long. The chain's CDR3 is CASRSTLAYEQYF. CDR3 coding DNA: TGTGCCAGCAGGTCGACGCTAGCCTACGAGCAGTACTTC.

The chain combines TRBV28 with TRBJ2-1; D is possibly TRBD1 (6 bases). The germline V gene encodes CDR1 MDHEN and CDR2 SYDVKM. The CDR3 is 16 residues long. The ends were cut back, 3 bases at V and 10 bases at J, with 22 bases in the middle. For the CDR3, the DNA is TGTGCCAGCAGTTTGTTACAGGGCTACGCTCGATCCGAGCAGTTCTTC. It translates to CASSLLQGYARSEQFF.

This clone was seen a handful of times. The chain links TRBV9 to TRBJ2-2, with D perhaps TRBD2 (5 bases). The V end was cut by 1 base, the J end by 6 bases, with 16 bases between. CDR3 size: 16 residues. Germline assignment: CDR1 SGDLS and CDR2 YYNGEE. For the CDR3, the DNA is TGTGCCAGCAGCGTATTAAGCGGAGCCCCAGCCGGGGAGCTGTTTTTT. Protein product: CASSVLSGAPAGELFF. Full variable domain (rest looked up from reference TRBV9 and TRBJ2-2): DSGVTQTPKHLITATGQRVTLRCSPRSGDLSVYWYQQSLDQGLQFLIQYYNGEERAKGNILERFSAQQFPDLHSELNLSSLELGDSALYFCASSVLSGAPAGELFFGEGSRLTVL.

CDR3 protein: CASSPPGLSTDTQYF. DNA of the CDR3: TGCGCCAGCAGCCCCCCGGGACTGAGCACAGATACGCAGTATTTT. The rearrangement uses TRBV5-1 and TRBJ2-3; tentatively, D is TRBD2 (6 bases). The V and J ends lost 4 bases and 0 bases respectively, with 12 bases between them. Germline V CDR1 and CDR2: SGHRS, YFSETQ. This CDR3 spans 15 amino acids.

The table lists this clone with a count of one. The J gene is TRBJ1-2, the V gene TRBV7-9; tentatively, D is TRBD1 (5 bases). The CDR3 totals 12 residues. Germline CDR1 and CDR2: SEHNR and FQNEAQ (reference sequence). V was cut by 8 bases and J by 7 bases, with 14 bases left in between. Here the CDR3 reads CASVKGLGGYTF. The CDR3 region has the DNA TGTGCCAGCGTGAAGGGGCTTGGTGGCTACACCTTC. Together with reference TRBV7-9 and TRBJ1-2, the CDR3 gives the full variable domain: DTGVSQNPRHKITKRGQNVTFRCDPISEHNRLYWYRQTLGQGPEFLTYFQNEAQLEKSRLLSDRFSAERPKGSFSTLEIQRTEQGDSAMYLCASVKGLGGYTFGSGTRLTVV.

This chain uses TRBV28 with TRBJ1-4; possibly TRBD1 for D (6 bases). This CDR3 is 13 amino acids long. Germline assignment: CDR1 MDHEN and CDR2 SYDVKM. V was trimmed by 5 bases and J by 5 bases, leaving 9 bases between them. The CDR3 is CASSIQGNEKLFF. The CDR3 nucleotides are TGTGCCAGCAGTATTCAGGGGAATGAAAAACTGTTTTTT.

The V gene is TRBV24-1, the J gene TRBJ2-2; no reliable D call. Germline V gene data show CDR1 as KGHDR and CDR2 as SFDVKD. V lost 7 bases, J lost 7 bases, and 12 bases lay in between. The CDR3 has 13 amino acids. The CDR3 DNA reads TGTGCCACCAGCTCGCCAGGTCGCGGGGAGCTGTTTTTT. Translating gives CATSSPGRGELFF.

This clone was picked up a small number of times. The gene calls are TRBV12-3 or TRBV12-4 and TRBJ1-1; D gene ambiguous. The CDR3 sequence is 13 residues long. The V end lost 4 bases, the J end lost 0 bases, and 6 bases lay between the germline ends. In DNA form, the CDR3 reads TGTGCCAGCAGTTCCAGTGTGAACACTGAAGCTTTCTTT. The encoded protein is CASSSSVNTEAFF.

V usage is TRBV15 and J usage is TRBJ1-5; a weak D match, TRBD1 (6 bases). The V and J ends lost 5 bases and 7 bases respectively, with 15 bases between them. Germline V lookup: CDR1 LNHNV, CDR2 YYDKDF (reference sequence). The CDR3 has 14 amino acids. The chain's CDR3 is CATSYGPGEQPQHF. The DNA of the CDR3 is TGTGCCACCAGCTACGGACCAGGGGAACAGCCCCAGCATTTT. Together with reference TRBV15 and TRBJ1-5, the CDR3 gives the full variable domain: DAMVIQNPRYQVTQFGKPVTLSCSQTLNHNVMYWYQQKSSQAPKLLFHYYDKDFNNEADTPDNFQSRRPNTSFCFLDIRSPGLGDTAMYLCATSYGPGEQPQHFGDGTRLSIL.

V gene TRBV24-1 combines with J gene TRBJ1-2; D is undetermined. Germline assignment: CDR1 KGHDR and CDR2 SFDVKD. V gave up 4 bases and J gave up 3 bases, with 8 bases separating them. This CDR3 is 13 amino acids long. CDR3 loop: CATSDPVHYGYTF. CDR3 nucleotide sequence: TGTGCCACCAGTGACCCGGTCCACTATGGCTACACCTTC.

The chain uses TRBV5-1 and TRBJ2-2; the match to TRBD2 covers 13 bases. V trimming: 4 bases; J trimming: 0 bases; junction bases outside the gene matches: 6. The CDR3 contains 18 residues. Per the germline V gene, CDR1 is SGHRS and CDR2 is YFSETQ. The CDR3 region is CASSPGLAGRSNTGELFF. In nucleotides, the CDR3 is TGCGCCAGCAGCCCGGGACTAGCGGGGAGATCGAACACCGGGGAGCTGTTTTTT.

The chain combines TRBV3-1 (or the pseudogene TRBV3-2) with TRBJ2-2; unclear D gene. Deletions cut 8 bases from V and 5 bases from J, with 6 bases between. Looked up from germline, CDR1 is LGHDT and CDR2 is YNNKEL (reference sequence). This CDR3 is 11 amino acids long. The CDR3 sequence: CASSLTGELFF. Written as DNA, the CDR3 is TGTGCCAGCTCCCTTACCGGGGAGCTGTTTTTT.